The next 16 T cell receptor beta chains were all read from a single sample in a study of CD8+CD57+ T cells in acquired aplastic anemia. TCR beta VDJ and CDR3 profiles were obtained from a genomic DNA template. TCRdb ran MiXCR on the reads and lists one entry per CDR3 protein. The sample contains under 250,000 distinct CDR3 sequences, approximately 35% of which appear only once. The sequencing input was sorted CD4+, CD8+, or CD8+CD57+ T cells (not recorded which) from PBMCs. The receptors were sampled from a human donor in good health, serving as a control.

This clonotype was seen repeatedly, ten times or more. Here the CDR3 DNA reads TGTGCCAGCAGCTTACCCCGGCGGGTCGGGAACACTGAAGCTTTCTTT. Its protein product is CASSLPRRVGNTEAFF. V usage is TRBV7-8 and J usage is TRBJ1-1; D gene uncertain. CDR1 and CDR2 (germline): SGHVS, FQNEAQ. Trimming shortened V by 2 bases and J by 1 base, and 14 bases separated the two germline ends. This CDR3 region has 16 residues.

This clonotype has at least ten counts. The rearrangement links TRBV19 to TRBJ2-3; D gene ambiguous. V dropped 2 bases and J dropped 1 base, with 4 bases sitting between them. The CDR3 length is 13 residues. The germline gives CDR1 LNHDA, CDR2 SQIVND (reference sequence). The CDR3 region has the DNA TGTGCCAGTAGTATACCAGGCACAGATACGCAGTATTTT. Protein: CASSIPGTDTQYF.

This chain uses TRBV29-1 with TRBJ2-3; 7 bases map to TRBD2. V lost 6 bases to trimming and J lost 6 bases; unmatched junction nucleotides: 6. The CDR3 spans 12 residues. From germline, CDR1 is SQVTM and CDR2 ANQGSEA. The CDR3 coding sequence is TGCAGCGTCGCTCAGGGAGGGGATACGCAGTATTTT. Encoded protein: CSVAQGGDTQYF.

Turning to this clonotype: A much larger clonotype is one base distant, so this may be a read error. The gene calls are TRBV7-8 and TRBJ2-1, with 10 bases matching TRBD2. The CDR3 consists of 15 residues. CDR1 and CDR2 (germline): SGHVS, FQNEAQ. J lost 9 bases, V lost 7 bases, and 12 bases had no gene match. CDR3 sequence: CASTKGTSDWIEQFF. The CDR3 coding sequence is TGTGCCAGCACCAAAGGGACTAGCGACTGGATTGAGCAGTTCTTC.

This clonotype was found a few times. This chain joins TRBV2 and TRBJ2-5; TRBD2 agrees at 9 bases. V shed 4 bases, J shed 4 bases, and the junction held 10 bases outside the gene matches. This CDR3 contains 16 residues. Looked up from germline, CDR1 is SNHLY and CDR2 is FYNNEI. As DNA, the CDR3 is TGTGCCAGCAGTGGAAGCGGCGGGGGGGCTTCAGAGACCCAGTACTTC. Translation gives CASSGSGGGASETQYF.

Details on this clonotype: A much larger clone sits a single nucleotide away, making a read error possible. This chain joins TRBV5-1 and TRBJ1-2; D ambiguous. V lost 4 bases, J lost 4 bases, and 14 bases lay in between. This CDR3 comprises 14 residues. CDR1 and CDR2 from the germline V gene are SGHRS and YFSETQ. Here the CDR3 reads CASSLFTASYGYTF. CDR3 nucleotides: TGCGCCAGCAGCCTTTTTACGGCTAGCTATGGCTACACCTTC.

The CDR3 loop reads CASQATGANVLTF. The CDR3 DNA is TGTGCCAGCCAAGCTACTGGGGCCAACGTCCTGACTTTC. The chain joins TRBV25-1 to TRBJ2-6; the D is unclear. CDR1 is MGHDK and CDR2 is SYGVNS in the germline V gene. This CDR3 is 13 amino acids long. V was cut by 8 bases and J by 2 bases, with 7 bases left in between.

The rearrangement joins TRBV28 to TRBJ2-3; tentative D call: TRBD1 (6 bases). CDR1 and CDR2 from the germline V gene are MDHEN and SYDVKM. The CDR3 is 14 residues long. The germline V and J ends were trimmed by 3 bases and 5 bases, with 12 bases remaining between them. The CDR3 protein is CASSFPTGRDTQYF. CDR3 nucleotide sequence: TGTGCCAGCAGTTTTCCTACAGGGAGAGATACGCAGTATTTT.

The rearrangement joins TRBV5-6 to TRBJ2-3, with D possibly TRBD2 on 7 matching bases. V was trimmed by 10 bases and J by 2 bases, leaving 14 bases between them. CDR1 and CDR2 from the germline V gene are SGHDT and YYEEEE. This CDR3 region has 13 residues. Here the CDR3 DNA reads TGTGCCGAGGCGGGGGCTAACACAGATACGCAGTATTTT. Residues: CAEAGANTDTQYF.

The chain uses TRBV7-9 and TRBJ2-7; D may be TRBD1 or TRBD2 (5 bases each). V lost 5 bases and J 2 bases, leaving 13 bases between the germline ends. This CDR3 has 14 amino acids. Germline V gene data show CDR1 as SEHNR and CDR2 as FQNEAQ (reference sequence). CDR3 nucleotide sequence: TGTGCCAGCAGCCGAGGGGTATCAACCTACGAGCAGTACTTC. Its protein is CASSRGVSTYEQYF.

This chain connects TRBV19 to TRBJ1-1; TRBD1 agrees at 7 bases. CDR1 is LNHDA, CDR2 SQIVND, per germline (reference sequence). The CDR3 runs 15 residues. Trimming cost V 1 base and J 2 bases; bases outside gene matches: 4. The CDR3 bases are TGTGCCAGTAGTATAGCAGGGGGGGGAAACACTGAAGCTTTCTTT. Its protein is CASSIAGGGNTEAFF. The whole variable domain, remainder taken from reference TRBV19 and TRBJ1-1, is DGGITQSPKYLFRKEGQNVTLSCEQNLNHDAMYWYRQDPGQGLRLIYYSQIVNDFQKGDIAEGYSVSREKKESFPLTVTSAQKNPTAFYLCASSIAGGGNTEAFFGQGTRLTVV.

This clonotype was counted between two and nine times. Just one base apart from a much larger clone, this may be a read error. This likely comes from a read error, as the CDR3 has no conserved phenylalanine or tryptophan at its end. This sequence joins TRBV7-8 and TRBJ2-1, with TRBD2 matching 13 bases. CDR3 size: 16 residues. In germline, CDR1 is SGHVS, CDR2 FQNEAQ. The V segment lost 5 bases and the J segment 7 bases; nucleotides outside the gene matches: 8. This chain's CDR3 is CASSPKLAGGPNEQFL. The CDR3 DNA reads TGTGCCAGCAGCCCGAAACTAGCGGGAGGGCCTAATGAGCAGTTCCTC.

The sample holds many counts of this clonotype. The rearrangement links TRBV5-1 to TRBJ2-6, with D uncertain. Per the germline V gene, CDR1 is SGHRS and CDR2 is YFSETQ. Trimming removed 3 bases at V and 2 bases at J, with 12 bases between. The CDR3 sequence is 16 residues long. The CDR3 reads CASSSLLAPGANVLTF. The CDR3 nucleotides read TGCGCCAGCAGCTCCCTTCTCGCCCCTGGGGCCAACGTCCTGACTTTC.

The rearrangement uses TRBV25-1 and TRBJ2-7, with TRBD1 matching 9 bases. The V and J ends lost 8 bases and 6 bases, in that order; junction bases with no gene match: 11. The germline CDR1 and CDR2 sequences are MGHDK and SYGVNS. This CDR3 is 14 amino acids long. In DNA form, the CDR3 reads TGTGCCAGCCCACCCATGGGACAGGGTGTCGAGCAGTACTTC. This translates into CASPPMGQGVEQYF.

The V and J genes are TRBV19 and TRBJ1-2; 9 bases agree with TRBD1. This CDR3 comprises 15 residues. Losses at the gene ends were 5 bases for V and 2 bases for J; bases not matched to a gene: 6. CDR1 is LNHDA and CDR2 is SQIVND in the germline V gene (reference sequence). Here the CDR3 DNA reads TGTGCCAGTAGTCCAGGGGACAGGGACAACTATGGCTACACCTTC. This gives the protein CASSPGDRDNYGYTF. The full variable domain, with the rest looked up from reference TRBV19 and TRBJ1-2, is DGGITQSPKYLFRKEGQNVTLSCEQNLNHDAMYWYRQDPGQGLRLIYYSQIVNDFQKGDIAEGYSVSREKKESFPLTVTSAQKNPTAFYLCASSPGDRDNYGYTFGSGTRLTVV.

This clonotype has just a few counts. The chain has TRBV6-2 or TRBV6-3 and TRBJ2-7; D possibly uses TRBD1 or TRBD2 (5 bases each). Trimming took off 2 bases at V and 3 bases at J, with 11 bases between the two ends. Germline loops: CDR1 MNHEY, CDR2 SVGEGT. The CDR3 has 14 amino acids. The CDR3 loop reads CASSYLGPDYEQYF. The CDR3 coding sequence is TGTGCCAGCAGTTACCTGGGACCGGACTACGAGCAGTACTTC.